This T cell receptor beta chain emerged from a study of T cell repertoires in cytomegalovirus infection. MiXCR, applied by TCRdb to the reads, yields one record per CDR3 protein. Here the sample spans around 330,000 distinct CDR3 sequences, 17% being singletons. This clonotype has just a few counts. Germline V gene sequence: CDR1 KGHSH, CDR2 LQKENI. V dropped 5 bases and J dropped 3; count of bases not matched to a gene: 5. CDR3 length: 14 amino acids. Sequencing used PBMCs. This chain links TRBV18 with TRBJ2-5, with 8 bases matching TRBD2. The receptor was derived from a human donor in good health (CMV status not recorded). Some clones in this sample may be carry-over from other donors' samples. CDR3 nucleotide sequence: TGTGCCAGCTCAGACGGGACTAGGGAAGAGACCCAGTACTTC. This codes for CASSDGTREETQYF.